Given below is one T cell receptor beta chain in context. The target antigen is unknown. Sequencing used immunoSEQ multiplex PCR; TCRdb keeps in-frame clones, though not all of them. The sample consists of tens of thousands of clones, around 69% of them appearing once. These data originate in a study of PD-1 blockade in classical Hodgkin lymphoma. General observations from the study: Similar baseline diversity was found in complete responders and newly diagnosed patients. Newly diagnosed patients reportedly had lower baseline TCR diversity than healthy donors. Whereas CD4+ TCR diversity had risen significantly by C4D1, CD8+ TCR diversity had not. The causes of the repertoire differences, possibly disease activity or prior therapy, remain undefined.

With 1 base removed from V and 4 bases from J, the gap between germline ends came to 5 bases. This CDR3 comprises 13 residues. The germline gives CDR1 SGHVS, CDR2 FNYEAQ. Time point of the sample: cycle 4 day 1 (C4D1), after six to seven weeks of nivolumab. There was relapse after autologous stem cell transplantation in every patient, and there was variation in brentuximab vedotin exposure. The sequence was obtained from a human donor with classical Hodgkin lymphoma. The chain recombines TRBV7-6 with TRBJ2-1; no firm D call. Sequenced material: peripheral blood mononuclear cells (PBMCs), taken before the fourth cycle of nivolumab. The CDR3 nucleotides are TGTGCCAGCAGCTTAGGCCCATACAATGAGCAGTTCTTC. This sequence encodes CASSLGPYNEQFF.